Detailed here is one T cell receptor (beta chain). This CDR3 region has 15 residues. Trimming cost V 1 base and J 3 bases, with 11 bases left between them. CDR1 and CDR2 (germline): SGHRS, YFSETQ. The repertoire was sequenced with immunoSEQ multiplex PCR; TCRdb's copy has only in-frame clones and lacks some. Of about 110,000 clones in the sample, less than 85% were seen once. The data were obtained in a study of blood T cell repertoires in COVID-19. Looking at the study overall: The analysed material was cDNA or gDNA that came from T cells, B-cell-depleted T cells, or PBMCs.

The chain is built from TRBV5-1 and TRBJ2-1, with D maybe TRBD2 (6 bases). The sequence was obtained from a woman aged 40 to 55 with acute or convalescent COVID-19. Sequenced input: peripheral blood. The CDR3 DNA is TGCGCCAGCAGCTTGACTCCCGGGGGCTACAATGAGCAGTTCTTC. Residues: CASSLTPGGYNEQFF.